Presented here are 26 T cell receptor beta chains from one specimen sequenced in a study of cytomegalovirus exposure and HLA in healthy donors. Both 60 Vbeta primers and 13 Jbeta primers went into the PCR. Only in-frame clones appear in the TCRdb table, and some are missing; sequencing was by immunoSEQ multiplex PCR. The sample has tens of thousands of clones, roughly a tenth seen once; the top ten hold approximately 23%. Sample: PBMCs. The receptors derive from a man aged 55 to 70 in good health and CMV-seropositive.

This chain connects TRBV2 to TRBJ1-1; 12 nucleotides align to TRBD1. V lost 8 bases to trimming and J lost 2 bases; unmatched junction nucleotides: 6. Germline V lookup: CDR1 SNHLY, CDR2 FYNNEI. The CDR3 runs 15 residues. The CDR3 region has the DNA TGTGCCAGCGGGGGACAGGGGGCGCGAAACACTGAAGCTTTCTTT. Translating it yields CASGGQGARNTEAFF.

This clone was observed a handful of times. V and J are TRBV5-1 and TRBJ2-1; the D gene is possibly TRBD1 (6 bases). Trimming stripped 4 bases from V and 1 base from J, with 12 bases between. The V gene's germline CDR1 is SGHRS and CDR2 YFSETQ. The CDR3 totals 15 residues. CDR3: CASSNTGPSYNEQFF. The CDR3 nucleotides read TGCGCCAGCAGCAATACAGGGCCATCCTACAATGAGCAGTTCTTC.

The chain links TRBV11-1 to TRBJ2-4; perhaps TRBD1 as D (5 bases). The germline V gene has CDR1 SGHAT and CDR2 FQDESV (reference sequence). This CDR3 region has 13 residues. V was pared by 1 base and J by 10 bases, with 11 bases between. Here the CDR3 reads CASSLVPQGIQYF. CDR3 nucleotides: TGTGCCAGCAGCTTAGTCCCCCAGGGAATTCAGTACTTC. Together with reference TRBV11-1 and TRBJ2-4, the CDR3 gives the full variable domain: EAEVAQSPRYKITEKSQAVAFWCDPISGHATLYWYRQILGQGPELLVQFQDESVVDDSQLPKDRFSAERLKGVDSTLKIQPAELGDSAMYLCASSLVPQGIQYFGAGTRLSVL.

V is TRBV7-3 and J is TRBJ2-2, with D maybe TRBD1 (6 bases). V lost 3 bases to trimming and J lost 9 bases, with 14 bases between them. CDR1 SGHTA and CDR2 FQGTGA come from the germline V gene. CDR3 size: 14 residues. The CDR3 region has the DNA TGTGCCAGCAGCTTGGCAGGGGCACCGTGGGAGCTGTTTTTT. It codes for CASSLAGAPWELFF.

This clone was seen only a few times. The rearrangement joins TRBV4-1 to TRBJ2-2; 11 bases agree with TRBD1. Germline-derived CDR1 and CDR2 are MGHRA and YSYEKL. CDR3 length: 16 residues. J was trimmed by 6 bases and V by 2 bases; bases with no gene match: 5. This CDR3 is CASSQRGQGDAGELFF. CDR3 nucleotides: TGCGCCAGCAGCCAAAGGGGACAGGGGGATGCCGGGGAGCTGTTTTTT.

This clone turned up a few times. The chain couples TRBV28 to TRBJ1-3; D is uncertain. CDR3 length: 18 residues. The ends were cut back, 6 bases at V and 0 bases at J, with 21 bases in the middle. CDR1 and CDR2 (germline): MDHEN, SYDVKM. As DNA, the CDR3 is TGTGCCAGCAGCCCCCCCCCGTTGTCGGGAAGCTCTGGAAACACCATATATTTT. Amino acids: CASSPPPLSGSSGNTIYF.

The CDR3 DNA reads as TGTGCCAGCATATGGGACAGAGAGACCCAGTACTTC. Translating it yields CASIWDRETQYF. This chain uses TRBV6-1 with TRBJ2-5, with TRBD1 identical over 7 bases. The CDR3 sequence is 12 residues long. J lost 4 bases, V lost 7 bases, and 3 bases had no gene match. Germline values: CDR1 MNHNS, CDR2 SASEGT.

The chain couples TRBV5-8 to TRBJ1-2, with D tentatively TRBD1 (5 bases). CDR3 length: 13 amino acids. Deletions cut 9 bases from V and 3 bases from J, with 15 bases between. Germline CDR1 SGHTS, CDR2 YDEGEE. CDR3 region: CATRSRGDYGYTF. In nucleotides, the CDR3 is TGTGCCACCCGCTCAAGGGGCGACTATGGCTACACCTTC.

The chain carries TRBV28 and TRBJ1-1; unclear D gene. Germline values: CDR1 MDHEN, CDR2 SYDVKM. CDR3 length: 12 residues. Trimming removed 3 bases at V and 1 base at J, with 3 bases between. CDR3 residues: CASSLANTEAFF. CDR3 bases: TGTGCCAGCAGTTTGGCGAACACTGAAGCTTTCTTT.

This chain joins TRBV28 and TRBJ2-7; possible D gene TRBD1, 5 bases. The CDR3 totals 15 residues. The V end lost 8 bases, the J end lost 4 bases, and 21 bases lay between the germline ends. Germline loops: CDR1 MDHEN, CDR2 SYDVKM. The CDR3: CASCLRGALGYEQYF. The CDR3 bases are TGTGCCAGCTGCCTAAGGGGTGCCCTCGGGTACGAGCAGTACTTC.

V is TRBV19 and J is TRBJ1-5; D gene uncertain. Per germline, CDR1 LNHDA and CDR2 SQIVND (reference sequence). Trimming took 5 bases from V and 4 from J, leaving 9 bases between them. CDR3 length: 13 residues. CDR3 protein: CASSGSRNQPQHF. As DNA, the CDR3 is TGTGCCAGTAGTGGGAGCAGAAATCAGCCCCAGCATTTT. Combining the CDR3 with reference TRBV19 and TRBJ1-5 gives the whole variable domain DGGITQSPKYLFRKEGQNVTLSCEQNLNHDAMYWYRQDPGQGLRLIYYSQIVNDFQKGDIAEGYSVSREKKESFPLTVTSAQKNPTAFYLCASSGSRNQPQHFGDGTRLSIL.

This clone turned up a few times. V usage is TRBV6-5 and J usage is TRBJ1-6, with D perhaps matching TRBD1 (6 bases). CDR1 and CDR2 (germline): MNHEY, SVGAGI. This CDR3 comprises 14 residues. Trimming removed 1 base from V and 7 bases from J, with 8 bases in between. CDR3 loop: CASSYLDRNSPLHF. As DNA, the CDR3 is TGTGCCAGCAGTTACTTGGACAGAAATTCACCCCTCCACTTT.

This rearrangement joins TRBV13 to TRBJ2-3; D perhaps matches TRBD2 (7 bases). Trimming took 4 bases from V and 5 from J, leaving 16 bases between them. Germline values: CDR1 PRHDT, CDR2 FYEKMQ (reference sequence). CDR3 length: 15 residues. The CDR3 loop reads CASSSRRGAGDTQYF. The CDR3 region has the DNA TGTGCCAGCAGCTCTCGCCGGGGGGCGGGAGATACGCAGTATTTT.

This clone was picked up a small number of times. The gene calls are TRBV9 and TRBJ2-1, with 8 bases aligning to TRBD2. Germline V gene data show CDR1 as SGDLS and CDR2 as YYNGEE. The length of the CDR3 is 15 residues. The V and J ends lost 4 bases and 2 bases, in that order; junction bases with no gene match: 5. CDR3 in amino acids: CASSLTGGAYNEQFF. For the CDR3, the DNA is TGTGCCAGCAGCCTGACCGGGGGGGCCTACAATGAGCAGTTCTTC.

The rearrangement uses TRBV12-5 and TRBJ1-2; weak D call: TRBD1 (6 bases). The CDR3 totals 16 residues. Germline assignment: CDR1 LGHNT and CDR2 FRNRAP. Trimming pared 7 bases from V and 7 bases from J, leaving 25 bases between. CDR3: CASVPSAGAGLGGYTF. The CDR3, as DNA: TGTGCTAGTGTCCCCTCCGCGGGGGCAGGTTTGGGTGGCTACACCTTC. Full variable domain (remainder filled in from reference TRBV12-5 and TRBJ1-2): DARVTQTPRHKVTEMGQEVTMRCQPILGHNTVFWYRQTMMQGLELLAYFRNRAPLDDSGMPKDRFSAEMPDATLATLKIQPSEPRDSAVYFCASVPSAGAGLGGYTFGSGTRLTVV.

V and J are TRBV4-1 and TRBJ2-5, with 9 bases identical to TRBD2. J lost 6 bases, V lost 8 bases, and 13 bases had no gene match. The CDR3 is made up of 15 amino acids. Germline V gene data show CDR1 as MGHRA and CDR2 as YSYEKL. CDR3 bases: TGCGCCAGCCAGACTAGCGGAGATGGGTTGAAGACCCAGTACTTC. Translation gives CASQTSGDGLKTQYF.

CDR3: CASSLAAVLGGYTF. As DNA, the CDR3 is TGTGCCAGCAGCTTGGCGGCAGTCCTGGGCGGCTACACCTTC. This chain links TRBV5-4 with TRBJ1-2; D not resolved. The CDR3 covers 14 residues. CDR1 SGHNT and CDR2 YYREEE come from the germline V gene (reference sequence). V lost 0 bases, J lost 8 bases, and 14 bases lay in between.

Regarding this clone: Other DNA sequences in the same sample also yield this CDR3. This sequence joins TRBV5-6 and TRBJ2-3; possibly TRBD2 for D (6 bases). The CDR3 sequence is 16 residues long. Germline V CDR1 and CDR2: SGHDT, YYEEEE. The V end was cut by 5 bases, the J end by 0 bases, with 16 bases between. CDR3 nucleotides: TGTGCCAGCAGAGAGGAGGGTAGGACTAGCACAGATACGCAGTATTTT. Translating gives CASREEGRTSTDTQYF. Drawing the rest from reference TRBV5-6 and TRBJ2-3, the complete variable domain is DAGVTQSPTHLIKTRGQQVTLRCSPKSGHDTVSWYQQALGQGPQFIFQYYEEEERQRGNFPDRFSGHQFPNYSSELNVNALLLGDSALYLCASREEGRTSTDTQYFGPGTRLTVL.

This chain connects TRBV28 to TRBJ2-1; the D is unclear. The CDR3 runs to 16 residues. Germline assignment: CDR1 MDHEN and CDR2 SYDVKM. V lost 5 bases to trimming and J lost 4 bases, with 18 bases between them. As DNA, the CDR3 is TGTGCCAGCAGTCCCACCCTAGGCCCCGGGTACAATGAGCAGTTCTTC. It encodes CASSPTLGPGYNEQFF. The full variable domain, rest sourced from reference TRBV28 and TRBJ2-1, is DVKVTQSSRYLVKRTGEKVFLECVQDMDHENMFWYRQDPGLGLRLIYFSYDVKMKEKGDIPEGYSVSREKKERFSLILESASTNQTSMYLCASSPTLGPGYNEQFFGPGTRLTVL.

The V call is TRBV5-4, the J call TRBJ2-3; 14 bases agree with TRBD2. The CDR3 is 17 amino acids. J was trimmed by 3 bases and V by 4 bases; bases with no gene match: 7. The germline gives CDR1 SGHNT, CDR2 YYREEE (reference sequence). CDR3 amino acids: CASSPGTSGRRTDTQYF. The DNA for the CDR3 is TGTGCCAGCAGCCCAGGGACTAGCGGGAGAAGGACAGATACGCAGTATTTT.

This clone showed up just a few times. The V call is TRBV5-4, the J call TRBJ2-2, with 7 bases fitting TRBD1. CDR3 length: 14 amino acids. Germline V gives CDR1 SGHNT, CDR2 YYREEE (reference sequence). V trimming: 2 bases; J trimming: 6 bases; junction bases outside the gene matches: 4. CDR3 in DNA: TGTGCCAGCAGCTTAATTACAGGGGCCGGGGAGCTGTTTTTT. This codes for CASSLITGAGELFF.

This clone occurred a few times. This chain joins TRBV29-1 and TRBJ2-2, with 12 positions matching TRBD1. The CDR3 runs to 15 residues. The junction had 6 bases not matched to a gene; V was cut back by 7 bases and J by 3 bases. From germline, CDR1 is SQVTM and CDR2 ANQGSEA. CDR3 bases: TGCAGCGGGGGGGGACAGGGGGCAGACACCGGGGAGCTGTTTTTT. Its protein is CSGGGQGADTGELFF.

This clone occurred a few times. Written as DNA, the CDR3 is TGTGCCAGCAGTGGGGACAGGGTTCAGAAAGCCTACGAGCAGTACTTC. Its translation: CASSGDRVQKAYEQYF. The V gene is TRBV2, the J gene TRBJ2-7; 9 bases are a match to TRBD1. Germline CDR1 and CDR2: SNHLY and FYNNEI. The CDR3 is made up of 16 amino acids. With 4 bases clipped from V and 2 bases from J, the junction kept 9 bases outside the gene matches.

This sequence joins TRBV10-2 and TRBJ1-5, with TRBD1 matching over 7 bases. The germline V gene encodes CDR1 WSHSY and CDR2 SAAADI. This CDR3 is built from 14 residues. The CDR3 spells CGSGETGNNQPQHF. CDR3 nucleotides: TGCGGCTCGGGTGAGACAGGGAACAATCAGCCCCAGCATTTT.

This clone was counted a few times. This chain links TRBV11-2 with TRBJ2-2; 8 bases match TRBD1. CDR3 size: 15 residues. After removal of 5 bases from V and 8 bases from J, the junction contained 10 bases not matched to a gene. The germline V gene encodes CDR1 SGHAT and CDR2 FQNNGV. CDR3 protein: CASSNRDRPKGELFF. CDR3 nucleotide sequence: TGTGCCAGCAGCAACCGGGACAGGCCTAAAGGGGAGCTGTTTTTT.

This clone occurred a few times. The chain has TRBV29-1 and TRBJ2-1; 9 nucleotides match TRBD1. The CDR3 has 14 residues. CDR1 and CDR2 from the germline V gene are SQVTM and ANQGSEA. The V gene end was trimmed by 6 bases and the J gene end by 5 bases; junction bases not matched to a gene: 8. The CDR3 protein is CSVPGTGLDNEQFF. CDR3 sequence (DNA): TGCAGCGTCCCCGGGACAGGGCTCGACAATGAGCAGTTCTTC.